This T cell receptor beta chain is from a study of T-cell reconstitution after alpha-beta-depleted transplantation in children. This CDR3 has 15 residues. V lost 4 bases and J lost 3, with 15 bases in between. The germline V gene has CDR1 MDHEN and CDR2 SYDVKM. Study results and limitations: One year post-transplant, T-cell counts and diversity were largely derived from T cells produced anew. At day 60, the high TCRbeta diversity found in some patients originated from recipient T cells and thymic progenitors that had survived. Expanded clones from the graft, numbering several hundred, reportedly supplied alpha-beta T cells about two months after transplant.

Researchers prepared the TCRbeta library using unique molecular identifiers, the study reports. TCRdb recomputed calls from the PCR reads with MiXCR, one row per CDR3 protein. Here the sample spans approximately 350,000 distinct CDR3 sequences, about 16% being singletons. As concerns this clonotype: The target antigen is unknown.

This specimen consisted of PBMCs, mostly from graft donor cells, obtained 360 days after TCRalphabeta/CD19-depleted stem cell transplant. This sequence originates from a male patient aged 2 to 10 who had a stem cell transplant for acute lymphoblastic leukemia, so the T cells may come from the graft donor. The chain couples TRBV28 to TRBJ1-1; weak D call: TRBD1 (6 bases). The DNA of the CDR3 is TGTGCCAGCAGTTCGGGTTCTAAGGGGGACACTGAAGCTTTCTTT. Amino acids: CASSSGSKGDTEAFF.